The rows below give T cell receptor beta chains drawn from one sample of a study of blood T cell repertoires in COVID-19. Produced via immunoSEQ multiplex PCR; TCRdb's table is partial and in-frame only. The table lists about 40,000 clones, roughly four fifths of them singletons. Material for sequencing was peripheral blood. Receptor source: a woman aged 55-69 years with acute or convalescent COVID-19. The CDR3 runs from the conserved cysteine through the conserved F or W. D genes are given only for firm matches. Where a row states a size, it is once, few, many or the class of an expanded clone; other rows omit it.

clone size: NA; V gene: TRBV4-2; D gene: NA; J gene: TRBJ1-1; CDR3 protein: CASSQDWTAEAFF; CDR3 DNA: TGTGCCAGCAGCCAAGATTGGACAGCTGAAGCTTTCTTT
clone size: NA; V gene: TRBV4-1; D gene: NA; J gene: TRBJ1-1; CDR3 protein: CASSRESTEAFF; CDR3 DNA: TGCGCCAGCAGCCGCGAATCCACTGAAGCTTTCTTT
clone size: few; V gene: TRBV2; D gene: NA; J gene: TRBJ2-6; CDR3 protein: CASSLQGGGGANVLTF; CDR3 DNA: TGTGCCAGCAGTTTACAGGGTGGAGGTGGGGCCAACGTCCTGACTTTC
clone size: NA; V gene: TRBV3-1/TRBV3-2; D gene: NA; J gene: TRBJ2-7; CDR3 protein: CASSLSSYEQYF; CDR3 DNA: TGTGCCAGCAGTCTCAGCTCCTACGAGCAGTACTTC
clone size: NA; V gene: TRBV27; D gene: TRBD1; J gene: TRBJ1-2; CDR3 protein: CASSPQGDYGYTF; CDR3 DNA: TGTGCCAGCAGCCCGCAGGGGGATTATGGCTACACCTTC
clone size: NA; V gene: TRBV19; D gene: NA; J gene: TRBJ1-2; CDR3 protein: CASSPQTGVHYGYTF; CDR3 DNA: TGTGCCAGTAGTCCTCAGACGGGAGTTCACTATGGCTACACCTTC
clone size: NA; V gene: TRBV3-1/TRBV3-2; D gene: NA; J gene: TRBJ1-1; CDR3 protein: CASSAGLEAFF; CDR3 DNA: TGTGCCAGCAGCGCAGGTCTCGAGGCTTTCTTT
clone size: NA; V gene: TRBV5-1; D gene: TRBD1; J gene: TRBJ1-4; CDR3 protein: CASSQPGTGVEKLFF; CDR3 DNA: TGCGCCAGCAGTCAACCCGGGACAGGGGTTGAAAAACTGTTTTTT
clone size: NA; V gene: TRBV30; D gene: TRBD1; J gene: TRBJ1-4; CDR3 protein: CAWKSRVGTGPEKLFF; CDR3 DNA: TGTGCCTGGAAAAGCCGCGTGGGGACAGGGCCTGAAAAACTGTTTTTT
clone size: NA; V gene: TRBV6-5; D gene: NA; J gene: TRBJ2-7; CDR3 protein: CASSSFKPYEQYF; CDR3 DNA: TGTGCCAGCAGTTCGTTTAAGCCCTACGAGCAGTACTTC
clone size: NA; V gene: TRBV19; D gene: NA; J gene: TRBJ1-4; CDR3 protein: CASSRTGLVSWRDGLFF; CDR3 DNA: TGTGCCAGTAGTAGAACAGGGCTCGTTTCGTGGCGTGACGGACTGTTTTTT
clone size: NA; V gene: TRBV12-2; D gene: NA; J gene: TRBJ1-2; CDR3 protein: CASRLALQGDFYGYTF; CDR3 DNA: TGTGCAAGTCGCTTAGCGCTACAGGGAGACTTCTATGGCTACACCTTC
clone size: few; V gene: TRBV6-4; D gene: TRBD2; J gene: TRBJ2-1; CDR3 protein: CASSDTSGGYNEQFF; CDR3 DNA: TGTGCCAGCAGTGACACTAGCGGGGGGTACAATGAGCAGTTCTTC
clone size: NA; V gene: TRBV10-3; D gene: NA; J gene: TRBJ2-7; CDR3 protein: CAISARPEDYEQYF; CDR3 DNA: TGTGCCATCAGTGCAAGGCCAGAGGACTACGAGCAGTACTTC
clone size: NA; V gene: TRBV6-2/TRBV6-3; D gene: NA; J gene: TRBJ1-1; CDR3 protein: CASSQRGLEAFF; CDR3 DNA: TGTGCCAGCAGTCAGCGAGGGCTGGAAGCTTTCTTT
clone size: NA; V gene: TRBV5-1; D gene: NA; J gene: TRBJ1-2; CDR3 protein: CASSLRVGDTDYGYTF; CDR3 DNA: TGCGCCAGCAGCTTGAGAGTGGGGGACACAGACTATGGCTACACCTTC
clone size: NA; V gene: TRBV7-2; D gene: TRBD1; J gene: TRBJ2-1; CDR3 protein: CASSLEGTEEFF; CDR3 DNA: TGTGCCAGCAGCTTAGAAGGGACAGAGGAGTTCTTC
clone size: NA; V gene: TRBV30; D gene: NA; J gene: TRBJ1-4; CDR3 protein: CASGGGFEKLFF; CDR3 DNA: TGTGCCTCCGGCGGGGGGTTTGAAAAACTGTTTTTT
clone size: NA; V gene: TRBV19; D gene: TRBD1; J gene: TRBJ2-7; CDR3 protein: CASSIQGAYEQYF; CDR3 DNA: TGTGCCAGTAGTATCCAGGGGGCCTACGAGCAGTACTTC
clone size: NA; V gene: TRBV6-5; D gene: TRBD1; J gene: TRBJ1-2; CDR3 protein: CASRTTDRGASGYTF; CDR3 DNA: TGTGCCAGCAGAACAACGGACAGGGGGGCCTCTGGCTACACCTTC
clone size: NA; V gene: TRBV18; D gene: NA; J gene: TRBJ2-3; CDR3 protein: CASSPNSPVVDTQYF; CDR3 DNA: TGTGCCAGCTCACCAAACAGCCCCGTAGTCGATACGCAGTATTTT
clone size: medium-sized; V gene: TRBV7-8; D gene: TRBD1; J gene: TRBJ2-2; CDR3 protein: CASSSTGQGSGELFF; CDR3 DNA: TGTGCCAGCAGCTCTACGGGACAGGGGTCCGGGGAGCTGTTTTTT
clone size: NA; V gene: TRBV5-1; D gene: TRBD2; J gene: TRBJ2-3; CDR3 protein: CASSPGTSGGADTQYF; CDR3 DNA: TGCGCCAGCAGCCCGGGGACTAGCGGGGGAGCAGATACGCAGTATTTT
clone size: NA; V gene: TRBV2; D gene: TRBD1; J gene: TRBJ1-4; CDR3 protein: CASGDRVNEKLFF; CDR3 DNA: TGTGCCAGCGGGGACAGGGTTAATGAAAAACTGTTTTTT
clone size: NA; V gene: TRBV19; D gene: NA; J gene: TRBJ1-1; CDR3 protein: CASSIARVAEAFF; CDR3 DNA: TGTGCCAGTAGTATTGCCAGGGTCGCTGAAGCTTTCTTT
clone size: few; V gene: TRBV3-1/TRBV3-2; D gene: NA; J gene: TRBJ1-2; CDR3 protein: CASSPRGAGYTF; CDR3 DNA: TGTGCCAGCAGCCCCCGGGGTGCTGGCTACACCTTC
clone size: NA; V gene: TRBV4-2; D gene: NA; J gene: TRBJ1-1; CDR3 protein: CASSQGEVRDEAFF; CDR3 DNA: TGTGCCAGCAGCCAAGGGGAGGTCAGGGATGAAGCTTTCTTT
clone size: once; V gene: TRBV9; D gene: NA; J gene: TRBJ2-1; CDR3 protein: CASSASVLERNEQFF; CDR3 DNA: TGTGCCAGCAGCGCGAGTGTCCTAGAGCGCAATGAGCAGTTCTTC
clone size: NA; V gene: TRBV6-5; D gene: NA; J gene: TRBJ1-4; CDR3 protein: CASSYGGGNEKLFF; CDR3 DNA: TGTGCCAGCAGCTACGGCGGGGGGAATGAAAAACTGTTTTTT
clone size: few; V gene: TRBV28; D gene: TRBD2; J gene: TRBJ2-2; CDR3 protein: CASSRLAGGHNTGELFF; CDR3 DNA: TGTGCCAGCTCGCGGCTAGCGGGGGGTCATAACACCGGGGAGCTGTTTTTT
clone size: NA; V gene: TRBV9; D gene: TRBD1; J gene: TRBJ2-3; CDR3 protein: CASSIQGLYTDTQYF; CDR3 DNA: TGTGCCAGCAGCATACAGGGGCTATACACAGATACGCAGTATTTT
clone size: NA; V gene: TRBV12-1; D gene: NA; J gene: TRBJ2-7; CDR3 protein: CASRPGQAYEQYF; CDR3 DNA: TGTGCCAGCAGACCGGGACAGGCGTACGAGCAGTACTTC
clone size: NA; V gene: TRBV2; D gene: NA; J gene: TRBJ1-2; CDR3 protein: CASSPRGRGLGYTF; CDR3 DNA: TGTGCCAGCAGTCCAAGGGGGAGGGGTCTTGGCTACACCTTC
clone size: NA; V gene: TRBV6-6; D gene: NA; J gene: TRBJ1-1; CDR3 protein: CASSRQAEAFF; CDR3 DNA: TGTGCCAGCAGTCGACAGGCTGAAGCTTTCTTT
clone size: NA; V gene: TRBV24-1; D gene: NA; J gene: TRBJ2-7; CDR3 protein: CATSDSVEEQYF; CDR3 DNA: TGTGCCACCAGTGATTCGGTAGAGGAGCAGTACTTC
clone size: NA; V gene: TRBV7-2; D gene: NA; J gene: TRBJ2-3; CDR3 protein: CASSLNGGASTDTQYF; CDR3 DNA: TGTGCCAGCAGCCTAAATGGCGGGGCTAGCACAGATACGCAGTATTTT
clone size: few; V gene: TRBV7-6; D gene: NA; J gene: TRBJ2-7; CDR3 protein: CASSLAETVSYEQYF; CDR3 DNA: TGTGCCAGCAGCTTAGCGGAAACAGTTAGCTACGAGCAGTACTTC
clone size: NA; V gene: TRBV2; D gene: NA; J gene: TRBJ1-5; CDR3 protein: CASRENSNQPQHF; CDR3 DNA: TGTGCCAGCCGGGAGAATAGCAATCAGCCCCAGCATTTT
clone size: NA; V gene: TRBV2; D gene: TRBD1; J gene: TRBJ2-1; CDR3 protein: CASRPGQGRNEQFF; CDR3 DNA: TGTGCCAGCAGGCCGGGACAGGGGCGCAATGAGCAGTTCTTC
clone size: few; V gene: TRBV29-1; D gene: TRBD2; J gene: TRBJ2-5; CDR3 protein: CSVEGLAGGIQRETQYF; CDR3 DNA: TGCAGCGTTGAAGGACTAGCGGGAGGAATCCAGAGGGAGACCCAGTACTTC
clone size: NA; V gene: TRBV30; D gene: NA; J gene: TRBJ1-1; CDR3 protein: CAWSVLRVEAFF; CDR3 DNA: TGTGCCTGGAGTGTACTCAGGGTCGAAGCTTTCTTT
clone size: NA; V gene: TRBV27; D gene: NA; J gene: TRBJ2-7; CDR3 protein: CASSLSGGLYEQYF; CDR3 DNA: TGTGCCAGCAGTTTATCAGGAGGACTTTACGAGCAGTACTTC
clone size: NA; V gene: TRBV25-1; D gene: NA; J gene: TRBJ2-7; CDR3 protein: CASSQTETYEQYF; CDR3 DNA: TGTGCCAGCAGCCAGACTGAAACCTACGAGCAGTACTTC
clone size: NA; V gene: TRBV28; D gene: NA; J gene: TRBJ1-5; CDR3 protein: CASSLLQANRNQPQHF; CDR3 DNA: TGTGCCAGCAGTTTATTACAGGCCAACAGGAATCAGCCCCAGCATTTT
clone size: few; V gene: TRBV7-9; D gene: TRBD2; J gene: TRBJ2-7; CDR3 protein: CASSFRAGASNEQYF; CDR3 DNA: TGTGCCAGCAGCTTCAGAGCGGGAGCGTCCAACGAGCAGTACTTC
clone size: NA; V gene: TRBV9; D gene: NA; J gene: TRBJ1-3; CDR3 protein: CASSSRNSGNTIYF; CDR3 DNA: TGTGCCAGCAGCTCCAGGAACTCTGGAAACACCATATATTTT
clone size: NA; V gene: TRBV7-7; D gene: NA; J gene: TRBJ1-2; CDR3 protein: CASSLDQAGRDYGYTF; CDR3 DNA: TGTGCCAGCAGCTTAGATCAGGCAGGGCGCGATTATGGCTACACCTTC
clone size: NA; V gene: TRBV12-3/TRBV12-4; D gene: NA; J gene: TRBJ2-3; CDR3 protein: CASSLSLDTQYF; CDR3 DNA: TGTGCCAGCAGTTTGTCTTTAGATACGCAGTATTTT
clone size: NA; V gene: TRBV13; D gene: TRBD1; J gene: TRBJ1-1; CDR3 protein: CASSSRDRGSEAFF; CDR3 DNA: TGTGCCAGCAGCTCCCGGGACAGGGGGAGCGAAGCTTTCTTT